This entry features one TCR beta chain sequence. The antigen remains undetermined. The data derive from a study of cytomegalovirus exposure and HLA in healthy donors. Broader study findings: High specificity and sensitivity for cytomegalovirus status were reported for the classifier. According to the study, around 180 TCR beta chains were cytomegalovirus-associated. In vitro data verified three CMV-associated chains as specific for CMV antigens.

TCRdb keeps only in-frame clones here, not all; method: immunoSEQ multiplex PCR. The sample includes roughly 60,000 clones, 92% of them seen just once. V lost 6 bases to trimming and J lost 1 base, with 4 bases between them. CDR1 and CDR2 from the germline V gene are MNHNS and SASEGT. The CDR3 loop spans 12 amino acids. J is TRBJ1-5 and V is TRBV6-1; D call uncertain. The TCR comes from a woman between 18 and 29 years old in good health and CMV-seronegative. Sequencing was carried out using PBMCs. The CDR3 protein is CASRRSNQPQHF. Here the CDR3 DNA reads TGTGCCAGCAGACGGAGCAATCAGCCCCAGCATTTT.